The rows below give T cell receptor beta chains drawn from one sample of a study of blood T cell repertoires in COVID-19. The assay was immunoSEQ multiplex PCR, and TCRdb's table has in-frame clones only and misses some. The profile shows around 92,000 clones, 83% of them singletons. Input material: peripheral blood. These receptors all come from a woman older than 75 with acute or convalescent COVID-19. Each CDR3 is given with its conserved first and last residue. A D gene is named only where the DNA matches it firmly. The size entry is marked missing in some rows and otherwise reads once, few, many or a size class.

clone_size j_call d_call v_call cdr3_aa cdr3_nt
. TRBJ1-1 TRBD1 TRBV19 CASISAGQGWNTEAFF TGTGCCAGTATCTCGGCCGGACAGGGGTGGAACACTGAAGCTTTCTTT
. TRBJ2-2 TRBD2 TRBV3-1/TRBV3-2 CASSQGTSGIGELFF TGTGCCAGCAGCCAAGGGACTAGCGGGATCGGGGAGCTGTTTTTT
. TRBJ2-7 . TRBV2 CASRGYYEQYF TGTGCCAGCAGGGGCTACTACGAGCAGTACTTC
. TRBJ2-7 . TRBV11-3 CASSSPWGGLQYF TGTGCCAGCAGCTCCCCCTGGGGGGGGCTGCAGTACTTC
. TRBJ1-1 . TRBV27 CASSLRGAGTEAFF TGTGCCAGCAGTTTACGGGGGGCAGGCACTGAAGCTTTCTTT
. TRBJ2-5 . TRBV19 CASSIPRAETQYF TGTGCCAGTAGTATTCCCAGGGCAGAGACCCAGTACTTC
. TRBJ2-5 . TRBV6-1 CASSPPRPGETQYF TGTGCCAGCAGCCCCCCACGGCCCGGGGAGACCCAGTACTTC
. TRBJ1-5 . TRBV5-1 CASSPDTDQPQHF TGCGCCAGCAGCCCGGACACAGATCAGCCCCAGCATTTT
. TRBJ1-2 TRBD1 TRBV6-5 CASSYAAGQGVYGYTF TGTGCCAGCAGTTACGCGGCAGGACAGGGCGTATATGGCTACACCTTC
few TRBJ2-4 TRBD2 TRBV19 CASSISSGGAKNIQYF TGTGCCAGTAGTATAAGCTCGGGAGGAGCCAAAAACATTCAGTACTTC
. TRBJ1-1 . TRBV7-9 CASSFKGDTEAFF TGTGCCAGCAGCTTTAAAGGGGACACTGAAGCTTTCTTT